This T cell receptor (beta chain) was documented in a study of yellow fever vaccine responses in identical twins. Study-level points and caveats: Twins showed a vaccine T cell response that reportedly seemed partly convergent, partly personalized.

This clonotype showed up just once. Its antigen is still unknown. The germline CDR1 and CDR2 sequences are LNHDA and SQIVND (reference sequence). The V gene end was trimmed by 5 bases and the J gene end by 6 bases; junction bases not matched to a gene: 8. This CDR3 spans 15 amino acids. TCRdb itself ran the RT-PCR reads through MiXCR, one entry per CDR3 protein. The repertoire includes about 470 distinct CDR3 sequences, more than 80% of them detected once, and less than 15% sits in the top ten. The sequence was obtained from a woman aged 18-29 years who received the yellow fever vaccine. This rearrangement joins TRBV19 to TRBJ1-5; TRBD1 matches 9 bases. The source material was T cells from blood (PBMCs), unsorted or a sorted subset (not recorded which), sampled before or after yellow fever vaccination (not recorded which). DNA for the CDR3: TGTGCCAGTAGTCTTGAGGACAGGGGCATTCAGCCCCAGCATTTT. The encoded protein is CASSLEDRGIQPQHF.